This T cell receptor beta chain was captured by sequencing in a study of CD8 T cells in Susac syndrome (dated by TCRdb to the late 2010s). Describing the broader study: Repertoire sequencing was used to test whether CD8+ T cell activation and differentiation in Susac syndrome was antigen driven.

This clonotype was detected once. The antigen it recognizes is unknown. No per-base quality is available; no much larger clone lies one base away. A single read offers scant evidence. Peripheral blood CD8+ and CD4+ T cells from healthy donors, Susac syndrome patients and multiple sclerosis patients were profiled by high-throughput TCR beta sequencing. Healthy donors were included as age- and sex-matched controls. Bulk CD8+ and CD4+ T cells were purified by magnetic negative isolation, while CD8+ TEMRA cells were enriched using FACS. Blood was drawn into EDTA tubes, processed within 24 hours, and PBMCs were isolated by density gradient centrifugation. PBMCs intended for TCR sequencing were cryopreserved in liquid nitrogen and thawed later in a water bath at 37 degrees C. The sorted or isolated CD4+, CD8+ and CD8+ TEMRA cells had a purity of 90% or higher. RNA was extracted using the RNeasy kit, and roughly 0.5 to 1 microgram was reverse transcribed with random hexamers. The immunoSEQ multiplex PCR assay, which covers 54 Vbeta and 13 Jbeta segments, was used to amplify TCR beta CDR3 regions. PCR amplification bias was corrected using a synthetic template baseline for primer optimization and computational correction. In the paper's pipeline: Only productive sequences were kept, with reads annotated to V, D and J genes according to IMGT and analyzed in immunoSEQ Analyzer. To calculate clonality, Shannon entropy was normalized by log2 of the number of productive unique sequences and then subtracted from one. For each patient and control, public and private clones were evaluated within the 100 most prevalent clones. Clones were defined as Susac-specific when absent from the healthy and MS cohorts, from 1052 published viral clones and from other ImmuneACCESS disease sequences. TCRdb passed the public sequencing reads through fastp at Q25 and MiXCR, retaining productive beta sequences. Each entry merges the rows of one CDR3 protein and shows their most common DNA and genes. The V and J calls were determined by TCRdb, not by the authors. The sample yields about 130,000 distinct CDR3 sequences; roughly 96% were counted once. Jointly, the top ten make up approximately 0.12% of the sample.

General study outcomes and caveats: The study acknowledged that relatively few individuals were included in the TCR sequencing and HLA analysis.

The germline V gene encodes CDR1 GTSNPN and CDR2 SVGIG (reference sequence). CDR3 length: 13 amino acids, cysteine to phenylalanine. Solely the CDR3 DNA is kept, with 39 bases framed from the first base. The chain is assembled from TRBV30 and TRBJ2-5; the D gene may be TRBD1 or TRBD2, since each aligns over 5 bases. This TCR was sampled from a human donor in good health. Input material: CD4+ T cells from PBMCs. The CDR3 sequence is CAVQGTVRETQYF. The DNA sequence is as follows: TGTGCTGTTCAAGGGACGGTCCGCGAGACCCAGTACTTC.